This TCR beta chain was captured by sequencing in a study of identical twins' blood T cells. The CDR3 has 13 residues. Trimming left V 4 bases short and J 6 bases short, with 9 bases between. Germline V gene data show CDR1 as LGHDT and CDR2 as YNNKEL (reference sequence). Via MiXCR, TCRdb re-called the 5' RACE reads, giving one row per CDR3 protein. The repertoire holds roughly 380,000 distinct CDR3 sequences, with under 30% as singletons. This sequence originates from a woman aged 18-49 years in good health. The sequenced sample consisted of PBMCs. The genes are TRBV3-1 and TRBJ2-2; D unclear. CDR3 residues: CASSPRPAGELFF. CDR3 DNA sequence: TGTGCCAGCAGCCCTCGGCCTGCCGGGGAGCTGTTTTTT.